This passage covers 12 T cell receptor beta chains from one sample sequenced in a study of cytomegalovirus exposure and HLA in healthy donors. Use of 60 Vbeta and 13 Jbeta primers characterized the PCR. Only in-frame clones appear in the TCRdb table, and some are missing; sequencing was by immunoSEQ multiplex PCR. Of some 140,000 clones in the sample, just under 90% were seen once. The specimen sequenced was PBMCs. The receptors were gathered from a woman younger than 45 in good health and CMV-seronegative.

The chain links TRBV10-3 to TRBJ1-1, with D possibly matching TRBD1 (6 bases). Trimming took off 2 bases at V and 4 bases at J, with 8 bases between the two ends. Germline V gene lookup returns CDR1 ENHRY and CDR2 SYGVKD. The CDR3 runs to 13 residues. Written as DNA, the CDR3 is TGTGCCATCAGTGAGAACAGGGCCACTGAAGCTTTCTTT. It encodes CAISENRATEAFF.

CDR3 coding DNA: TGTGCCAGCAGGCAGTTCCAGGGGATGAACACTGAAGCTTTCTTT. Translating it yields CASRQFQGMNTEAFF. The chain recombines TRBV27 with TRBJ1-1; weak D call: TRBD1 (6 bases). CDR3 size: 15 residues. Trimming removed 6 bases from V and 0 bases from J, with 14 bases in between. CDR1 is MNHEY and CDR2 is SMNVEV in the germline V gene (reference sequence).

In its sample, this clone was seen a few times. The chain employs TRBV27 and TRBJ1-1; D is ambiguous. This CDR3 has 13 residues. Germline V gene data show CDR1 as MNHEY and CDR2 as SMNVEV (reference sequence). Trimming removed 1 base at V and 3 bases at J, with 6 bases between. The CDR3 is CASSLYIDTEAFF. The CDR3, as DNA: TGTGCCAGCAGTTTATACATTGACACTGAAGCTTTCTTT.

The gene calls are TRBV5-1 and TRBJ1-1; 11 bases are shared with TRBD1. The CDR3 runs to 17 residues. J gave up 7 bases and V 4 bases, and 15 bases lay outside the gene matches. Germline V lookup: CDR1 SGHRS, CDR2 YFSETQ. CDR3 sequence: CASSRQPGQGGRYEAFF. The CDR3 nucleotides are TGCGCCAGCAGCCGACAACCGGGACAGGGGGGTCGGTATGAAGCTTTCTTT.

The chain employs TRBV7-9 and TRBJ1-2; 8 bases line up with TRBD1. Germline-derived CDR1 and CDR2 are SEHNR and FQNEAQ (reference sequence). The CDR3 sequence is 16 residues long. J lost 0 bases, V lost 3 bases, and 6 bases had no gene match. The CDR3 spells CASSFFGQGANYGYTF. In DNA form, the CDR3 reads TGTGCCAGCAGCTTTTTTGGACAGGGAGCTAACTATGGCTACACCTTC.

The CDR3 protein is CASSEDGWGRVETQYF. CDR3 nucleotide sequence: TGTGCCAGCAGTGAGGACGGGTGGGGCAGGGTCGAGACCCAGTACTTC. The chain links TRBV2 to TRBJ2-5; possibly TRBD1 for D (5 bases). Germline V gene lookup returns CDR1 SNHLY and CDR2 FYNNEI. V was shortened by 3 bases and J by 5 bases, with 19 bases between the two germline ends. The CDR3 is made up of 16 amino acids.

V gene TRBV5-4 combines with J gene TRBJ2-3; 9 bases are a match to TRBD1. The CDR3 totals 16 residues. V lost 4 bases, J lost 2 bases, and 8 bases stayed unmatched. Germline CDR1 and CDR2: SGHNT and YYREEE (reference sequence). For the CDR3, the DNA is TGTGCCAGCAGCAGACAGGGGGTGCCGGCCACAGATACGCAGTATTTT. As protein: CASSRQGVPATDTQYF.

This clone appeared once. The rearrangement joins TRBV28 to TRBJ1-4; 7 nucleotides align to TRBD1. This CDR3 has 20 residues. CDR1 is MDHEN and CDR2 is SYDVKM in the germline V gene. V was pared by 5 bases and J by 0 bases, with 18 bases of the junction left unmatched. The CDR3 is CASSGSGQILSRATNEKLFF. CDR3 DNA: TGTGCCAGCAGTGGGTCGGGACAGATCTTAAGCCGGGCAACTAATGAAAAACTGTTTTTT.

This clone has just a few counts. V is TRBV6-6 and J is TRBJ1-1; maybe TRBD1 (6 bases). CDR1 is MNHNY, CDR2 SVGAGI, per germline (reference sequence). V was trimmed by 2 bases and J by 1 base, leaving 14 bases between them. CDR3 length: 16 residues. The CDR3 bases are TGTGCCAGCAGTTACGGGCCAACAGGGCAGAACACTGAAGCTTTCTTT. Its protein product is CASSYGPTGQNTEAFF.

This chain links TRBV5-1 with TRBJ2-7; 12 bases are shared with TRBD1. The CDR3 covers 16 residues. The junction had 11 bases not matched to a gene; V was cut back by 4 bases and J by 6 bases. Per germline, CDR1 SGHRS and CDR2 YFSETQ. Written as DNA, the CDR3 is TGCGCCAGCAGCCGGCCGGGACAGGGGGCGGTTCGCGAGCAGTACTTC. Amino acids: CASSRPGQGAVREQYF.

The chain combines TRBV7-9 with TRBJ1-4; 7 nucleotides align to TRBD1. Trimming removed 5 bases from V and 3 bases from J; junction bases left unmatched: 3. This CDR3 has 14 residues. The germline gives CDR1 SEHNR, CDR2 FQNEAQ (reference sequence). DNA for the CDR3: TGTGCCAGCAGCCCCAGGGGGGCTAATGAAAAACTGTTTTTT. This translates into CASSPRGANEKLFF.

V gene TRBV7-9 combines with J gene TRBJ2-2; 7 nucleotides match TRBD2. V lost 6 bases and J lost 3; bases outside the gene matches: 4. Germline CDR1 reads SEHNR; CDR2 reads FQNEAQ (reference sequence). This CDR3 has 14 amino acids. CDR3 loop: CASRPGLDTGELFF. For the CDR3, the DNA is TGTGCCAGCAGACCCGGACTAGACACCGGGGAGCTGTTTTTT.